A selection of T cell receptor beta chains follows, all from one sample in a study of cytomegalovirus exposure and HLA in healthy donors. Profiling relied on immunoSEQ multiplex PCR, and the TCRdb table lists in-frame clones only, not all of them. There are roughly 120,000 clones in the sample, with 1% held by the top ten. Specimen: PBMCs. These receptors all come from a man aged 18 to 29 in good health and CMV-seronegative. CDR3s include the opening cysteine and the closing phenylalanine or tryptophan. The D gene is left open where the match is weak.

>TRBV7-3|TRBD2|TRBJ2-3
CASSPGIAGGFTDTQYF
TGTGCCAGCAGCCCTGGCATAGCGGGGGGCTTCACAGATACGCAGTATTTT
>TRBV28|TRBD1|TRBJ2-7
CASSNRDREYSEQYF
TGTGCCAGCAGCAACCGGGACAGGGAATATAGCGAGCAGTACTTC
>TRBV4-1|.|TRBJ2-1
CASSQENTHNEQFF
TGCGCCAGCAGCCAAGAAAACACGCACAATGAGCAGTTCTTC
>TRBV4-1|TRBD2|TRBJ2-7
CASSQEPGLAISYEQYF
TGCGCCAGCAGCCAAGAACCGGGACTAGCGATTTCCTACGAGCAGTACTTC
>TRBV27|.|TRBJ1-1
CASRQNRVETEAFF
TGTGCCAGCAGACAAAACAGGGTGGAGACTGAAGCTTTCTTT
>TRBV5-6|.|TRBJ1-4
CASSLAGGLPSTNEKLFF
TGTGCCAGCAGCTTGGCAGGAGGACTACCGTCAACTAATGAAAAACTGTTTTTT
>TRBV6-5|TRBD1|TRBJ1-1
CASSRQGENTEAFF
TGTGCCAGCAGTCGACAGGGGGAAAACACTGAAGCTTTCTTT
>TRBV7-9|.|TRBJ2-3
CASSLGRAGTDTQYF
TGTGCCAGCAGCTTGGGCAGGGCCGGGACAGATACGCAGTATTTT
>TRBV28|TRBD1|TRBJ1-1
CASSRGQGILNTEAFF
TGTGCCAGCAGCCGGGGACAGGGGATTTTGAACACTGAAGCTTTCTTT
>TRBV6-4|TRBD1|TRBJ1-1
CASSDWDRVGVNTEAFF
TGTGCCAGCAGTGACTGGGACAGGGTAGGAGTGAACACTGAAGCTTTCTTT
>TRBV5-6|TRBD1|TRBJ1-5
CASSLGQGLYQPQHF
TGTGCCAGCAGCCTGGGACAGGGACTTTATCAGCCCCAGCATTTT
>TRBV4-1|.|TRBJ1-2
CASSLTRGGDGYTF
TGCGCCAGCAGCCTTACACGGGGCGGGGATGGCTACACCTTC
>TRBV4-1|.|TRBJ2-1
CASSQKATLSYNEQFF
TGCGCCAGCAGCCAGAAAGCAACTCTCTCCTACAATGAGCAGTTCTTC
>TRBV2|TRBD1|TRBJ1-4
CATAGQGYEKLFF
TGTGCCACCGCGGGACAGGGGTACGAAAAACTGTTTTTT
>TRBV6-4|TRBD2|TRBJ2-1
CASSELAGPGSYNEQFF
TGTGCCAGCAGTGAACTAGCGGGGCCGGGCTCCTACAATGAGCAGTTCTTC
>TRBV25-1|.|TRBJ1-2
CASSEGGLTANYGYTF
TGTGCCAGCAGTGAAGGGGGACTGACAGCTAACTATGGCTACACCTTC
>TRBV6-5|.|TRBJ1-2
CASSLQGDYGYTF
TGTGCCAGCAGTCTACAGGGAGACTATGGCTACACCTTC
>TRBV5-6|TRBD1|TRBJ1-2
CASSRDRGASGYTF
TGTGCCAGCAGCAGGGACAGGGGAGCGTCAGGCTACACCTTC
>TRBV30|.|TRBJ1-1
CAWTVIGQMNTEAFF
TGTGCCTGGACGGTCATAGGACAAATGAACACTGAAGCTTTCTTT
>TRBV5-1|.|TRBJ2-7
CASSLTGDEQYF
TGCGCCAGCAGCTTAACCGGGGACGAGCAGTACTTC
>TRBV18|.|TRBJ1-1
CASSEGSSTEAFF
TGTGCCAGCTCAGAAGGGAGTTCCACTGAAGCTTTCTTT
>TRBV27|.|TRBJ1-1
CASSFTTANMNTEAFF
TGTGCCAGCAGTTTTACGACAGCCAACATGAACACTGAAGCTTTCTTT
>TRBV6-1|TRBD2|TRBJ2-1
CASSGDAGGPYNEQFF
TGTGCCAGCAGTGGGGACGCGGGGGGGCCCTACAATGAGCAGTTCTTC
>TRBV27|TRBD1|TRBJ1-2
CASSLSPGTGIINYGYTF
TGTGCCAGCAGTTTATCCCCCGGGACAGGGATCATTAACTATGGCTACACCTTC
>TRBV7-9|.|TRBJ1-4
CASSLRGEGEKLFF
TGTGCCAGCAGCCTCCGGGGGGAAGGTGAAAAACTGTTTTTT
>TRBV12-5|TRBD1|TRBJ1-5
CASGLPDRGNQPQHF
TGTGCTAGTGGTTTGCCGGACAGGGGTAATCAGCCCCAGCATTTT
>TRBV7-3|.|TRBJ1-4
CASSFRATGSTNEKLFF
TGTGCCAGCAGCTTCAGGGCCACAGGGTCAACTAATGAAAAACTGTTTTTT
>TRBV30|TRBD1|TRBJ2-7
CASMGGTGGKSGDEQYF
TGTGCCTCAATGGGGGGGACAGGGGGTAAATCAGGGGACGAGCAGTACTTC
>TRBV5-1|.|TRBJ2-2
CASSAGQNTGELFF
TGCGCCAGCAGCGCAGGACAGAACACCGGGGAGCTGTTTTTT
>TRBV5-1|.|TRBJ1-5
CASSLVLFSDQPQHF
TGCGCCAGCAGCTTGGTTCTCTTTTCGGATCAGCCCCAGCATTTT
>TRBV5-1|TRBD2|TRBJ2-3
CASSGGSLEDTQYF
TGCGCCAGCAGTGGCGGGAGTCTGGAAGATACGCAGTATTTT
>TRBV27|TRBD1|TRBJ1-5
CASSSRDRVDQPQHF
TGTGCCAGCAGTTCCCGGGACAGGGTAGATCAGCCCCAGCATTTT
>TRBV9|.|TRBJ1-3
CASSVVGSESSGNTIYF
TGTGCCAGCAGCGTAGTTGGCAGCGAGAGCTCTGGAAACACCATATATTTT
>TRBV10-2|TRBD2|TRBJ2-7
CASRVIGTSYLGAGEQYF
TGCGCCAGCCGAGTCATCGGGACTAGCTACTTGGGGGCTGGCGAGCAGTACTTC